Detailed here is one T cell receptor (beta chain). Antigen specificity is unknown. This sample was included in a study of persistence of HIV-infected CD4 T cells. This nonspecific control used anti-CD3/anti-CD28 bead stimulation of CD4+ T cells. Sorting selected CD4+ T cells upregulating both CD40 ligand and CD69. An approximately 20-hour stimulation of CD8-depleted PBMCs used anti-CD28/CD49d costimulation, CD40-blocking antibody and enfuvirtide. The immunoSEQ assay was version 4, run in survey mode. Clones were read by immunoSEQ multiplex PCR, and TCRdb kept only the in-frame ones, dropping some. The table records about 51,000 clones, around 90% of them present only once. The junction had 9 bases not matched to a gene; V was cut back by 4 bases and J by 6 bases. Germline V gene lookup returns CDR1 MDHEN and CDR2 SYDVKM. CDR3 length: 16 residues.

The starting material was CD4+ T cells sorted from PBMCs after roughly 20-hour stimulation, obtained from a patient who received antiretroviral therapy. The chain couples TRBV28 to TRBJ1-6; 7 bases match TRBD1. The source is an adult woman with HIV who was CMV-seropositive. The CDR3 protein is CASSSVRQGGNSPLHF. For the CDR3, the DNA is TGTGCCAGCAGTTCTGTGAGACAGGGAGGTAATTCACCCCTCCACTTT.